The 26 T cell receptor beta chains given below trace back to one sample, sequenced in a study of cytotoxic CD8 clonotypes in ibrutinib-treated CLL. Using immunoSEQ multiplex PCR, the repertoire was profiled, and TCRdb retains in-frame clones only, with some absent. The repertoire consists of roughly 58,000 clones, with 50% to 70% occurring once and the leading ten covering around 25%. The sequencing used PBMCs, collected at disease progression, from a patient treated with ibrutinib. These receptors came from a human donor with chronic lymphocytic leukemia.

V is TRBV29-1 and J is TRBJ2-3; TRBD1 or TRBD2 may be the D gene (6 bases each). Germline V CDR1 and CDR2: SQVTM, ANQGSEA. The CDR3 covers 13 residues. V gave up 6 bases and J gave up 0 bases, with 10 bases separating them. The CDR3: CSVVGGSTDTQYF. CDR3 bases: TGCAGCGTGGTGGGGGGCAGCACAGATACGCAGTATTTT.

The rearrangement links TRBV27 to TRBJ1-5; no firm D call. This CDR3 is built from 17 residues. The V and J ends lost 0 bases and 1 base respectively, with 13 bases between them. The V gene's germline CDR1 is MNHEY and CDR2 SMNVEV (reference sequence). CDR3 region: CASSLSAGQASNQPQHF. The CDR3 DNA sequence: TGTGCCAGCAGTTTATCAGCGGGTCAGGCAAGCAATCAGCCCCAGCATTTT.

This clone occurred many times. The gene calls are TRBV28 and TRBJ2-7; D is ambiguous. The germline gives CDR1 MDHEN, CDR2 SYDVKM. The CDR3 is 11 residues long. The V end lost 2 bases, the J end lost 3 bases, and 2 bases lay between the germline ends. CDR3 coding DNA: TGTGCCAGCAGTTTAGTCTACGAGCAGTACTTC. It specifies CASSLVYEQYF.

CDR3 residues: CASSLERGENTEAFF. Written as DNA, the CDR3 is TGTGCCAGCAGCTTAGAGAGGGGGGAGAACACTGAAGCTTTCTTT. The gene calls are TRBV11-2 and TRBJ1-1, with D perhaps matching TRBD1 (6 bases). Germline V lookup: CDR1 SGHAT, CDR2 FQNNGV. V lost 0 bases to trimming and J lost 1 base, with 9 bases between them. This CDR3 contains 15 residues.

The chain has TRBV7-2 and TRBJ1-1, with D unresolved. From germline, CDR1 is SGHTA and CDR2 FQGNSA. The CDR3 consists of 14 residues. Trimming removed 1 base at V and 1 base at J, with 7 bases between. The CDR3 coding sequence is TGTGCCAGCAGCTTAGGGACTCCGAACACTGAAGCTTTCTTT. This encodes CASSLGTPNTEAFF.

V usage is TRBV5-1 and J usage is TRBJ1-3; D might be TRBD1 (5 bases). The CDR3 consists of 15 residues. Germline V lookup: CDR1 SGHRS, CDR2 YFSETQ. Between the trimmed V and J ends, which lost 6 bases and 6 bases, there was a span of 19 bases. The CDR3 reads CASTKGPGEENTIYF. The DNA for the CDR3 is TGCGCCAGCACCAAAGGCCCGGGGGAGGAAAACACCATATATTTT.

This chain links TRBV28 with TRBJ2-3, with a tentative D call TRBD1 (6 bases). Trimming cost V 8 bases and J 4 bases, with 13 bases left between them. The CDR3 totals 13 residues. The germline gives CDR1 MDHEN, CDR2 SYDVKM. The CDR3 here is CASGSQGSDTQYF. CDR3 nucleotide sequence: TGTGCCAGCGGTTCGCAGGGGTCAGATACGCAGTATTTT.

In its sample, this clone was seen a few times. The chain joins TRBV5-1 to TRBJ2-7; tentatively, D is TRBD2 (6 bases). This CDR3 has 16 amino acids. V lost 0 bases to trimming and J lost 2 bases, with 15 bases between them. Germline assignment: CDR1 SGHRS and CDR2 YFSETQ. CDR3 sequence: CASSLAPDRRAYEQYF. CDR3 DNA: TGCGCCAGCAGCTTGGCCCCAGACCGGAGGGCCTACGAGCAGTACTTC.

The J gene is TRBJ1-1, the V gene TRBV4-1, with D possibly TRBD1 on 5 matching bases. CDR3 length: 12 residues. V was cut by 1 base and J by 6 bases, with 6 bases left in between. The germline V gene encodes CDR1 MGHRA and CDR2 YSYEKL. Here the CDR3 reads CASSQGGAEAFF. The CDR3 DNA reads TGCGCCAGCAGCCAAGGGGGGGCTGAAGCTTTCTTT.

This clone was seen a handful of times. V gene TRBV6-6 combines with J gene TRBJ2-2; D possibly uses TRBD1 or TRBD2 (5 bases each). The V end was cut by 2 bases, the J end by 5 bases, with 6 bases between. This CDR3 spans 13 amino acids. Germline CDR1 reads MNHNY; CDR2 reads SVGAGI (reference sequence). CDR3 nucleotide sequence: TGTGCCAGCAGTTACGGGACGACCGGGGAGCTGTTTTTT. This sequence encodes CASSYGTTGELFF.

This clone was counted at least ten times. The chain is built from TRBV27 and TRBJ1-2; possibly TRBD1 for D (6 bases). Deletions cut 6 bases from V and 5 bases from J, with 10 bases between. This CDR3 comprises 12 residues. CDR1 and CDR2 from the germline V gene are MNHEY and SMNVEV (reference sequence). CDR3: CASRLGTYGYTF. In DNA, the CDR3 is TGTGCCAGCAGACTCGGGACATATGGCTACACCTTC.

This clone has a count of ten or more. J is TRBJ2-7 and V is TRBV4-2, with 8 bases identical to TRBD2. The germline V gene encodes CDR1 LGHNA and CDR2 YNFKEQ. This CDR3 has 17 residues. J was trimmed by 1 base and V by 0 bases; bases with no gene match: 8. As DNA, the CDR3 is TGTGCCAGCAGCCAAGAATTGCGGGGGGTGGCATCCTACGAGCAGTACTTC. This gives the protein CASSQELRGVASYEQYF.

This clone was counted a few times. The rearrangement links TRBV5-1 to TRBJ2-5; the match to TRBD2 covers 13 bases. With V trimmed by 4 bases and J by 4 bases, 4 bases remained unmatched. The V gene's germline CDR1 is SGHRS and CDR2 YFSETQ. The CDR3 consists of 15 residues. The CDR3 protein is CASSILAGGPETQYF. The DNA for the CDR3 is TGCGCCAGCAGCATACTAGCGGGGGGGCCAGAGACCCAGTACTTC.

V is TRBV9 and J is TRBJ2-7; D is perhaps TRBD2 (6 bases). Trimming took 0 bases from V and 3 from J, leaving 13 bases between them. Germline V gene sequence: CDR1 SGDLS, CDR2 YYNGEE. This CDR3 has 15 residues. Here the CDR3 reads CASSVGGLTSYEQYF. The CDR3 nucleotides are TGTGCCAGCAGCGTAGGTGGACTAACTAGCTACGAGCAGTACTTC.

V usage is TRBV11-3 and J usage is TRBJ2-1; 10 bases are a match to TRBD2. With V trimmed by 5 bases and J by 2 bases, 6 bases remained unmatched. Germline values: CDR1 SGHNT, CDR2 YENEEA. This CDR3 contains 16 residues. CDR3 amino acids: CASSLHSGGAYNEQFF. The CDR3, as DNA: TGTGCCAGCAGCCTACACAGCGGGGGGGCCTACAATGAGCAGTTCTTC.

The rearrangement links TRBV2 to TRBJ2-1; maybe TRBD2 (6 bases). Trimming took 1 base from V and 6 from J, leaving 10 bases between them. Germline V gene sequence: CDR1 SNHLY, CDR2 FYNNEI. This CDR3 has 14 residues. The CDR3 DNA follows: TGTGCCAGCAGTGAAGGGCAGGGAGGCAATGAGCAGTTCTTC. Protein product: CASSEGQGGNEQFF. The variable domain in full, with the rest retrieved from reference TRBV2 and TRBJ2-1, is EPEVTQTPSHQVTQMGQEVILRCVPISNHLYFYWYRQILGQKVEFLVSFYNNEISEKSEIFDDQFSVERPDGSNFTLKIRSTKLEDSAMYFCASSEGQGGNEQFFGPGTRLTVL.

The chain links TRBV6-1 to TRBJ2-5, with TRBD1 as a possible D gene (6 bases). Trimming took 4 bases from V and 5 from J, leaving 14 bases between them. Germline CDR1 MNHNS, CDR2 SASEGT. The CDR3 contains 14 residues. This CDR3 is CASSAYRVLETQYF. Written as DNA, the CDR3 is TGTGCCAGCAGTGCCTACAGGGTCTTGGAGACCCAGTACTTC.

The V and J genes are TRBV28 and TRBJ1-4; no definite D call. The V gene lost 7 bases and the J gene lost 0 bases, with 6 bases spanning the gap. The CDR3 is 13 amino acids. The V gene's germline CDR1 is MDHEN and CDR2 SYDVKM. As DNA, the CDR3 is TGTGCCAGCACGGATCCAACTAATGAAAAACTGTTTTTT. This sequence encodes CASTDPTNEKLFF.

The chain combines TRBV4-1 with TRBJ1-2, with D hard to call. This CDR3 has 11 amino acids. V was trimmed by 5 bases and J by 2 bases, leaving 3 bases between them. Per germline, CDR1 MGHRA and CDR2 YSYEKL. The CDR3 sequence is CASSKNYGYTF. DNA for the CDR3: TGCGCCAGCAGCAAGAACTATGGCTACACCTTC.

This clone appeared a few times. The CDR3 DNA reads TGTGCCAGCAGCTTACGGCATGAGCAGTTCTTC. Translating gives CASSLRHEQFF. The rearrangement uses TRBV7-9 and TRBJ2-1; D is ambiguous. From germline, CDR1 is SEHNR and CDR2 FQNEAQ (reference sequence). The CDR3 is made up of 11 amino acids. Trimming cost V 2 bases and J 8 bases, with 4 bases left between them. The whole variable domain, filled in from reference TRBV7-9 and TRBJ2-1, reads DTGVSQNPRHKITKRGQNVTFRCDPISEHNRLYWYRQTLGQGPEFLTYFQNEAQLEKSRLLSDRFSAERPKGSFSTLEIQRTEQGDSAMYLCASSLRHEQFFGPGTRLTVL.

This sequence joins TRBV4-1 and TRBJ1-3, with D uncertain. V gave up 1 base and J gave up 1 base, with 11 bases separating them. Per the germline V gene, CDR1 is MGHRA and CDR2 is YSYEKL. The CDR3 consists of 16 residues. This CDR3 is CASSQGVAESGNTIYF. In nucleotides, the CDR3 is TGCGCCAGCAGCCAAGGAGTAGCGGAATCTGGAAACACCATATATTTT.

CDR3 amino acids: CASSQGLAESAYEQYF. The CDR3 DNA follows: TGCGCCAGCAGCCAAGGTTTGGCAGAGAGCGCCTACGAGCAGTACTTC. V is TRBV4-1 and J is TRBJ2-7; the D is unclear. Germline-derived CDR1 and CDR2 are MGHRA and YSYEKL. With 1 base removed from V and 2 bases from J, the gap between germline ends came to 15 bases. The CDR3 is 16 residues long.

Points on this clone: An end of the junction differs from the germline gene, which may be a read error. The chain carries TRBV2 and TRBJ2-4; the D gene could be TRBD1 or TRBD2 (5 bases each). The germline V gene has CDR1 SNHLY and CDR2 FYNNEI. CDR3 length equals 10 residues. CDR3 bases: TGTGCCAGCAGTCCGGACACGGGGTGCTTC. Translation: CASSPDTGCF.

This clone was detected a few times. The genes are TRBV18 and TRBJ1-4; no definite D call. CDR1 and CDR2 from the germline V gene are KGHSH and LQKENI. V lost 2 bases and J lost 0, with 16 bases in between. The CDR3 has 18 amino acids. CDR3 protein: CASSPTTGQLSTNEKLFF. The CDR3 bases are TGTGCCAGCTCACCAACAACCGGGCAATTATCAACTAATGAAAAACTGTTTTTT.

This clone turned up a few times. The chain couples TRBV27 to TRBJ2-1; 10 bases are a match to TRBD2. The J segment lost 5 bases and the V segment lost 7 bases, leaving 8 bases of the junction unmatched. This CDR3 comprises 15 residues. Germline CDR1 is MNHEY and CDR2 is SMNVEV (reference sequence). The CDR3 DNA reads TGTGCCAGCACCCGATTTGGGACTAGCGACAATGAGCAGTTCTTC. Its translation: CASTRFGTSDNEQFF.

This clone was picked up a small number of times. J is TRBJ2-7 and V is TRBV27; TRBD2 matches 8 bases. Unmatched junction bases numbered 10, after V lost 6 bases and J lost 6 bases. The length of the CDR3 is 14 residues. From germline, CDR1 is MNHEY and CDR2 SMNVEV (reference sequence). CDR3 DNA sequence: TGTGCCAGCAGCTCCGGGAGGGCCGCGGCCGAGCAGTACTTC. The encoded protein is CASSSGRAAAEQYF.